This T cell receptor beta chain was observed in a study of CD8 T cells in ankylosing spondylitis. Study-level points and caveats: It appeared that ankylosing spondylitis blood was characterized by a TCR beta motif of roughly 8 highly homologous variants. Disease-linked clones reportedly showed significant enrichment in matched ankylosing spondylitis synovial fluid.

Generation of TCR beta libraries employed quantitative 5'-RACE incorporating molecular barcodes. TCRdb independently ran MiXCR on the 5' RACE reads; one entry per CDR3 protein. The data show 500,000 or so distinct CDR3 sequences, about 5% seen once. This CDR3 is 14 amino acids long. V lost 0 bases to trimming and J lost 5 bases; unmatched junction nucleotides: 1. Germline CDR1 SGHNT, CDR2 YYREEE (reference sequence). This clonotype has only a few counts. What it recognizes is unknown. This TCR was recovered from a male donor with ankylosing spondylitis. Sequencing input: blood, either unsorted or a sorted T cell fraction (not recorded which). The gene calls are TRBV5-4 and TRBJ2-4, with 8 bases lining up with TRBD1. The CDR3 reads CASSLGDRQNIQYF. The CDR3 nucleotides read TGTGCCAGCAGCTTGGGGGACAGGCAAAACATTCAGTACTTC.